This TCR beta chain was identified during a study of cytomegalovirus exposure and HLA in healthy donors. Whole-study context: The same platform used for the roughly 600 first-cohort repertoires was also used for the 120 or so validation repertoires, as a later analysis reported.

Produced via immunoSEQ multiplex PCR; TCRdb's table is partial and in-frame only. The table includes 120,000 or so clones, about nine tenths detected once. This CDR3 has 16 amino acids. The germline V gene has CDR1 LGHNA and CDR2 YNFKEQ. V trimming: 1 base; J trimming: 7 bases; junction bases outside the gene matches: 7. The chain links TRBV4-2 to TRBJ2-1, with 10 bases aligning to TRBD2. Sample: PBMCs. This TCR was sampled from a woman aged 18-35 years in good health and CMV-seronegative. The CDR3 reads CASSQGWTSGGNEQFF. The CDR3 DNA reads TGTGCCAGCAGCCAAGGATGGACTAGCGGAGGGAATGAGCAGTTCTTC.